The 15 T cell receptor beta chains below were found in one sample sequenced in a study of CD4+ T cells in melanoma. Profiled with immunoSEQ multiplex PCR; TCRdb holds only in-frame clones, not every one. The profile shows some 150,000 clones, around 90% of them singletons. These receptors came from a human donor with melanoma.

For the CDR3, the DNA is TGCGCCAGCAGCTCTACAGGGGGGAGAGGAGACTATGGCTACACCTTC. Protein sequence: CASSSTGGRGDYGYTF. The gene calls are TRBV5-1 and TRBJ1-2; 8 bases line up with TRBD1. The trim removed 3 bases at V and 3 bases at J, leaving 10 bases unmatched. This CDR3 spans 16 amino acids. CDR1 and CDR2 from the germline V gene are SGHRS and YFSETQ.

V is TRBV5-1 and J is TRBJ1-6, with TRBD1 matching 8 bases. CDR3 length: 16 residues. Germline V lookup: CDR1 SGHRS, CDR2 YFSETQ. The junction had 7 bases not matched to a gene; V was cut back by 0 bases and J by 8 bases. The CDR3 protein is CASSLASGTGHSPLHF. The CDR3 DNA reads TGCGCCAGCAGCTTGGCGTCCGGGACAGGACATTCACCCCTCCACTTT.

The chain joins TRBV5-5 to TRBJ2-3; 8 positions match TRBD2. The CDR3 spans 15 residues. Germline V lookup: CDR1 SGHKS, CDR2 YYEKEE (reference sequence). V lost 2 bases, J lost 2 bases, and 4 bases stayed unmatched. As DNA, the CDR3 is TGTGCCAGCAGCTTTGGCGGGGGGATCACAGATACGCAGTATTTT. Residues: CASSFGGGITDTQYF.

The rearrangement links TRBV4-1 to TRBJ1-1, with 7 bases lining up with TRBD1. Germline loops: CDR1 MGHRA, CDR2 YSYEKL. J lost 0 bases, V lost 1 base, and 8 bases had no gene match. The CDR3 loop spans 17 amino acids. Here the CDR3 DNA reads TGCGCCAGCAGCCAAGGGTCGGGACAGAAGCTGAACACTGAAGCTTTCTTT. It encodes CASSQGSGQKLNTEAFF.

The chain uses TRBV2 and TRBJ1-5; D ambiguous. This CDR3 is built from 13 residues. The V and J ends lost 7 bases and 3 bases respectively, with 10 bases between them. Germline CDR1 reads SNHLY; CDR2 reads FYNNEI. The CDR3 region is CASKGQNNQPQHF. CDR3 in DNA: TGTGCCAGCAAGGGTCAGAACAATCAGCCCCAGCATTTT.

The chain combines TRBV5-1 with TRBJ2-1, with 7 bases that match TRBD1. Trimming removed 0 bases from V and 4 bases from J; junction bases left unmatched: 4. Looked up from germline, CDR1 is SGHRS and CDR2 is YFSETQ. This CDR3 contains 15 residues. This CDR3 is CASSLEGQQYNEQFF. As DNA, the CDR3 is TGCGCCAGCAGCTTGGAGGGACAGCAGTACAATGAGCAGTTCTTC. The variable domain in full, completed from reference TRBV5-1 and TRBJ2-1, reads KAGVTQTPRYLIKTRGQQVTLSCSPISGHRSVSWYQQTPGQGLQFLFEYFSETQRNKGNFPGRFSGRQFSNSRSEMNVSTLELGDSALYLCASSLEGQQYNEQFFGPGTRLTVL.

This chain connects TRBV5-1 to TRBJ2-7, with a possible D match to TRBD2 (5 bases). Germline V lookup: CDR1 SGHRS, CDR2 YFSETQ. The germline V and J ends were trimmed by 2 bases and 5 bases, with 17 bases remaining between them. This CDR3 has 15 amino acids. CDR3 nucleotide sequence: TGCGCCAGCAGCTTTAATTCCCCCCCGGGGAACGAGCAGTACTTC. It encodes CASSFNSPPGNEQYF.

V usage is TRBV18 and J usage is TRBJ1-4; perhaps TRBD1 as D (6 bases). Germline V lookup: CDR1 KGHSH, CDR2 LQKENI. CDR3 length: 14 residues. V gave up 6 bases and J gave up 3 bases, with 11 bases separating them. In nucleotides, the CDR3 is TGTGCCAGCTCGTCAGGGGAGGCTAATGAAAAACTGTTTTTT. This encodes CASSSGEANEKLFF. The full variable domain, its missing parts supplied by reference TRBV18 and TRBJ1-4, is NAGVMQNPRHLVRRRGQEARLRCSPMKGHSHVYWYRQLPEEGLKFMVYLQKENIIDESGMPKERFSAEFPKEGPSILRIQQVVRGDSAAYFCASSSGEANEKLFFGSGTQLSVL.

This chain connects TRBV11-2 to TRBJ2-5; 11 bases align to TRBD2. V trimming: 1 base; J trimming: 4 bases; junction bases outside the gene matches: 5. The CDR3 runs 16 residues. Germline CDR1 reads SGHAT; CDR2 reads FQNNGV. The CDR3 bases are TGTGCCAGCAGCTTAGGTAGCGGGGGGGTAGCAGAGACCCAGTACTTC. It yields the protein CASSLGSGGVAETQYF.

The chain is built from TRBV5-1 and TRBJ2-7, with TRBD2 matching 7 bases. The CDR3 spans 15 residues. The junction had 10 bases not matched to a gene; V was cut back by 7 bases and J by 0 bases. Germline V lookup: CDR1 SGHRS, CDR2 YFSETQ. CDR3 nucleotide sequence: TGCGCCAGCTCTCCTGGTCGGGGGGACTCCTACGAGCAGTACTTC. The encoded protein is CASSPGRGDSYEQYF.

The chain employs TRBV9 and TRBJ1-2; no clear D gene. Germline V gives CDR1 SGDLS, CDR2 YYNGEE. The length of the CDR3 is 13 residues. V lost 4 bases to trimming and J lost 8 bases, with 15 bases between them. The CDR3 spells CASSPGRPVGYTF. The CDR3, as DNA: TGTGCCAGCAGCCCTGGCCGCCCGGTGGGCTACACCTTC.

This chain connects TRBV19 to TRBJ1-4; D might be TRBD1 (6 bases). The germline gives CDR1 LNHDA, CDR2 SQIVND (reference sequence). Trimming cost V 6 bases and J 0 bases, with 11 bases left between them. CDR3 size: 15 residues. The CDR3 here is CASRQGTTTNEKLFF. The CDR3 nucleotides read TGTGCCAGTAGACAGGGAACAACAACTAATGAAAAACTGTTTTTT.

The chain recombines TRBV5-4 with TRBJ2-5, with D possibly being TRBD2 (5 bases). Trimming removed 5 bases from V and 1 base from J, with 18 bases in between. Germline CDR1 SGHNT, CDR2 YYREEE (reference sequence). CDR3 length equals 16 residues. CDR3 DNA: TGTGCCAGCAGTGCCGAACTCTTGGACTCCCAAGAGACCCAGTACTTC. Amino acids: CASSAELLDSQETQYF.

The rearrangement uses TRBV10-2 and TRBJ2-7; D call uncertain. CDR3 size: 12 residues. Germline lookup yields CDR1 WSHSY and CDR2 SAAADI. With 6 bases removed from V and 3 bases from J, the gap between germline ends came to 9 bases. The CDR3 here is CASRTRNYEQYF. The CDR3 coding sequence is TGCGCCAGCAGAACCAGAAACTACGAGCAGTACTTC.

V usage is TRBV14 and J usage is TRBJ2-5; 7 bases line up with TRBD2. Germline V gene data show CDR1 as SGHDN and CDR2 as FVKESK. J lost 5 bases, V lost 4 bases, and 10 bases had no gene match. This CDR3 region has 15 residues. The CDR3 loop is CASSRNKAGTETQYF. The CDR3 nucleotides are TGTGCCAGCAGCCGCAACAAAGCGGGGACGGAGACCCAGTACTTC.